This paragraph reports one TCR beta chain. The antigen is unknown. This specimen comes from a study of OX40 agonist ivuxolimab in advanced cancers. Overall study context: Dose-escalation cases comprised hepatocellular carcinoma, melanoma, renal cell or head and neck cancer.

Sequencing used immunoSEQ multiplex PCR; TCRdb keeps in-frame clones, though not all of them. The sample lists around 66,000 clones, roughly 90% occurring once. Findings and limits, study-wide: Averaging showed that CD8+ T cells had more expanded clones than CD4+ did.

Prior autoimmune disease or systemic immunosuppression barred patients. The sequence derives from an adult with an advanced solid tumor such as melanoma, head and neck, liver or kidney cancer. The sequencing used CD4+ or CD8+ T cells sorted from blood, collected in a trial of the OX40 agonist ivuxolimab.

CDR3 residues: CASSLAGGVINYGYTF. The CDR3 coding sequence is TGTGCCAGCAGCTTAGCAGGGGGCGTTATAAACTATGGCTACACCTTC. The rearrangement joins TRBV13 to TRBJ1-2, with 8 bases aligning to TRBD1. The CDR3 covers 16 residues. J was trimmed by 2 bases and V by 1 base; bases with no gene match: 6. From germline, CDR1 is PRHDT and CDR2 FYEKMQ (reference sequence).